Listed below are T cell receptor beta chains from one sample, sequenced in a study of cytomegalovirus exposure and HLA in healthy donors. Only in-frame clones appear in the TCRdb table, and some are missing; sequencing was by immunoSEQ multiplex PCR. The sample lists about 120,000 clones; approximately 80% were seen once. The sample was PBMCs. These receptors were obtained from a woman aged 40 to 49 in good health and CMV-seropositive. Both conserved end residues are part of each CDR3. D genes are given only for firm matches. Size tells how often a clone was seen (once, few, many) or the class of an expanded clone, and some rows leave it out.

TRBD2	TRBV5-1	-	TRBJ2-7	CASSSRTSGLSYEQYF	TGCGCCAGCAGTTCTAGGACTAGCGGGCTCTCCTACGAGCAGTACTTC
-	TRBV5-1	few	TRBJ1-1	CASSLGSNRAMNTEAFF	TGCGCCAGCAGCTTGGGATCTAACAGGGCTATGAACACTGAAGCTTTCTTT
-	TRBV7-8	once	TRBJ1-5	CASSSQGRNQPQHF	TGTGCCAGCAGCTCACAGGGTAGGAATCAGCCCCAGCATTTT
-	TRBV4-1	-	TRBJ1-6	CASSQLSSGGFSYNSPLHF	TGCGCCAGCAGCCAACTCAGCTCGGGGGGCTTCTCCTATAATTCACCCCTCCACTTT
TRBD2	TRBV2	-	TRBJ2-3	CASLLAGRTDTQYF	TGTGCCAGCCTTCTAGCGGGAAGGACAGATACGCAGTATTTT
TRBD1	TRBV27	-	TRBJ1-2	CASSLWGQGLGGYTF	TGTGCCAGCAGTTTGTGGGGACAGGGACTAGGGGGCTACACCTTC
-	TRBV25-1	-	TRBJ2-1	CASSPPGYKDEQFF	TGTGCCAGCAGTCCCCCAGGTTATAAGGATGAGCAGTTCTTC
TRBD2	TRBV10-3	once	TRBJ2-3	CAISERTSGDTQYF	TGTGCCATCAGTGAGAGGACTAGCGGGGATACGCAGTATTTT
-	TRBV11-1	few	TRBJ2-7	CASSPNRYEQYF	TGTGCCAGCAGCCCAAATCGGTACGAGCAGTACTTC
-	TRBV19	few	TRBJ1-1	CASRIYRRGGTEAFF	TGTGCCAGTAGGATATACAGGAGGGGGGGCACTGAAGCTTTCTTT
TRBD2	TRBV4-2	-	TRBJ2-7	CASSQSSTRRLAGTYEQYF	TGTGCCAGCAGCCAATCCTCAACCCGGAGACTAGCGGGGACCTACGAGCAGTACTTC
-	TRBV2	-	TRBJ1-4	CASSEVSGYEKLFF	TGTGCCAGCAGTGAAGTGTCAGGTTATGAAAAACTGTTTTTT
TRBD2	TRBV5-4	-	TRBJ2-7	CASSPGGTSGTHEQYF	TGTGCCAGCAGCCCTGGCGGGACTAGCGGGACCCACGAGCAGTACTTC